A single sample is the source of the 25 T cell receptor beta chains below, sequenced in a study of blood T cell repertoires in COVID-19. Sequencing was performed with immunoSEQ multiplex PCR; in TCRdb, only in-frame clones are kept and a portion is missing. The table lists 200,000 to 250,000 clones, roughly 82% of them singletons. The sample was peripheral blood. These receptors were collected from a woman in her 70s with acute or convalescent COVID-19.

This rearrangement joins TRBV12-5 to TRBJ2-6; the D gene is possibly TRBD1 (6 bases). CDR1 is LGHNT and CDR2 is FRNRAP in the germline V gene. This CDR3 is built from 19 residues. V was cut by 3 bases and J by 0 bases, with 18 bases left in between. For the CDR3, the DNA is TGTGCTAGTGGTTTTAATTCAGGGGCCCTCAGCTCTGGGGCCAACGTCCTGACTTTC. It yields the protein CASGFNSGALSSGANVLTF.

Only one count was recorded for this clone. The V gene is TRBV6-2 or TRBV6-3, the J gene TRBJ2-6, with TRBD1 identical over 8 bases. The CDR3 contains 17 residues. Trimming took 2 bases from V and 0 from J; bases not matched to a gene: 3. The germline CDR1 and CDR2 sequences are MNHEY and SVGEGT. The CDR3 bases are TGTGCCAGCAGTTACGCCAGGGGGCTCTCTGGGGCCAACGTCCTGACTTTC. Its translation is CASSYARGLSGANVLTF.

J is TRBJ1-6 and V is TRBV4-3, with TRBD1 as a possible D gene (6 bases). Trimming removed 1 base at V and 1 base at J, with 11 bases between. Germline CDR1 reads LGHNA; CDR2 reads YSLEER. The CDR3 is 17 amino acids. CDR3 sequence (DNA): TGCGCCAGCAGCCAAGCAGGGGACGCGTCCTATAATTCACCCCTCCACTTT. As protein: CASSQAGDASYNSPLHF.

The chain uses TRBV19 and TRBJ1-1; 9 bases fit TRBD1. The CDR3 loop spans 16 amino acids. Germline assignment: CDR1 LNHDA and CDR2 SQIVND (reference sequence). V dropped 3 bases and J dropped 0; count of bases not matched to a gene: 5. The CDR3 region has the DNA TGTGCCAGTAGTATGGACAGGGGCGTTATGAACACTGAAGCTTTCTTT. It yields the protein CASSMDRGVMNTEAFF.

The chain has TRBV10-3 and TRBJ1-3; unclear D gene. This CDR3 contains 13 residues. Germline CDR1 ENHRY, CDR2 SYGVKD. Trimming took 10 bases from V and 0 from J, leaving 10 bases between them. CDR3 amino acids: CATENYSGNTIYF. CDR3 bases: TGTGCCACTGAAAACTACTCTGGAAACACCATATATTTT.

The chain uses TRBV7-2 and TRBJ2-3; D gene uncertain. The germline gives CDR1 SGHTA, CDR2 FQGNSA. The CDR3 is 15 amino acids. The V end lost 6 bases, the J end lost 1 base, and 14 bases lay between the germline ends. The CDR3 nucleotides are TGTGCCAGCAGTCTTAGACCTCGGGGCACAGATACGCAGTATTTT. Protein sequence: CASSLRPRGTDTQYF.

This clone was observed a few times. This chain connects TRBV5-1 to TRBJ2-2, with a weak D call TRBD1 (6 bases). The CDR3 is made up of 15 amino acids. Germline CDR1 reads SGHRS; CDR2 reads YFSETQ. Trimming stripped 7 bases from V and 1 base from J, with 14 bases between. CDR3 sequence: CASDRGRGNTGELFF. CDR3 DNA sequence: TGCGCCAGCGATCGGGGCAGGGGGAACACCGGGGAGCTGTTTTTT.

This chain uses TRBV10-3 with TRBJ2-1; D is perhaps TRBD1 (5 bases). V lost 2 bases and J 4 bases, leaving 9 bases between the germline ends. Germline assignment: CDR1 ENHRY and CDR2 SYGVKD. CDR3 length: 14 amino acids. This CDR3 reads CAISETGIYNEQFF. The CDR3 DNA is TGTGCCATCAGTGAGACAGGAATATACAATGAGCAGTTCTTC.

This clone was found once. The chain carries TRBV13 and TRBJ2-2; 10 positions agree with TRBD2. Trimming at V came to 8 bases and at J to 5 bases, leaving 8 bases not matched to a gene. The CDR3 contains 15 residues. The V gene's germline CDR1 is PRHDT and CDR2 FYEKMQ (reference sequence). CDR3 sequence (DNA): TGTGCCAGCTCACTAGCGGGGAGAGGAACCGGGGAGCTGTTTTTT. Amino acid sequence: CASSLAGRGTGELFF.

This chain connects TRBV3-1 (or the pseudogene TRBV3-2) to TRBJ1-5; TRBD1 matches at 8 bases. The CDR3 totals 16 residues. J gave up 2 bases and V 5 bases, and 8 bases lay outside the gene matches. Germline CDR1 reads LGHDT; CDR2 reads YNNKEL (reference sequence). CDR3: CASSNGQGRGNQPQHF. The CDR3 DNA reads as TGTGCCAGCAGCAACGGACAGGGTCGGGGCAATCAGCCCCAGCATTTT.

The rearrangement joins TRBV6-2 or TRBV6-3 to TRBJ2-3; no clear D. V was shortened by 5 bases and J by 2 bases, with 8 bases between the two germline ends. This CDR3 region has 13 residues. The germline CDR1 and CDR2 sequences are MNHEY and SVGEGT. In DNA, the CDR3 is TGTGCCAGCAGTCCGGAGTACACAGATACGCAGTATTTT. Translated, it gives CASSPEYTDTQYF.

This clone has more than one count but fewer than ten. Here the CDR3 DNA reads TGTGCCAGCAGCTTCCAAGGGGGCCGGGAGACCCAGTACTTC. It is translated as CASSFQGGRETQYF. The chain recombines TRBV7-2 with TRBJ2-5, with 7 bases identical to TRBD1. In germline, CDR1 is SGHTA, CDR2 FQGNSA. With 3 bases clipped from V and 5 bases from J, the junction kept 6 bases outside the gene matches. The CDR3 length is 14 residues.

This sequence joins TRBV9 and TRBJ1-2; D gene ambiguous. V lost 0 bases and J lost 6, with 6 bases in between. The CDR3 contains 12 residues. The V gene's germline CDR1 is SGDLS and CDR2 YYNGEE. The CDR3 here is CASSVERDGYTF. In DNA form, the CDR3 reads TGTGCCAGCAGCGTAGAGAGGGATGGCTACACCTTC.

This clone was detected only once. The chain carries TRBV3-1 (or the pseudogene TRBV3-2) and TRBJ1-4, with TRBD1 identical over 11 bases. Looked up from germline, CDR1 is LGHDT and CDR2 is YNNKEL (reference sequence). Losses at the gene ends were 1 base for V and 2 bases for J; bases not matched to a gene: 0. The CDR3 extends over 16 amino acids. CDR3 protein: CASSQGTGGTNEKLFF. The CDR3 DNA sequence: TGTGCCAGCAGCCAAGGGACAGGGGGCACTAATGAAAAACTGTTTTTT.

This chain joins TRBV2 and TRBJ1-5; D not resolved. Trimming took 4 bases from V and 0 from J, leaving 7 bases between them. Germline CDR1 is SNHLY and CDR2 is FYNNEI. The CDR3 runs 14 residues. CDR3 bases: TGTGCCAGCAGTGGTACAAATAGCAATCAGCCCCAGCATTTT. Protein: CASSGTNSNQPQHF.

The rearrangement links TRBV7-9 to TRBJ1-1; D call uncertain. The CDR3 is made up of 13 amino acids. V was cut by 2 bases and J by 1 base, with 5 bases left in between. CDR1 and CDR2 (germline): SEHNR, FQNEAQ (reference sequence). In DNA, the CDR3 is TGTGCCAGCAGCTTATGGCAGAACACTGAAGCTTTCTTT. This encodes CASSLWQNTEAFF.

The rearrangement joins TRBV14 to TRBJ1-6, with 7 bases that match TRBD1. Germline V CDR1 and CDR2: SGHDN, FVKESK. V was pared by 6 bases and J by 9 bases, with 5 bases of the junction left unmatched. This CDR3 has 13 residues. The CDR3 sequence: CASSLTGRSPLHF. The CDR3 nucleotides are TGTGCCAGCAGTTTGACAGGGCGTTCACCCCTCCACTTT.

The chain joins TRBV5-1 to TRBJ1-1; D gene ambiguous. V gave up 4 bases and J gave up 1 base, with 14 bases separating them. Germline V CDR1 and CDR2: SGHRS, YFSETQ. The CDR3 length is 15 residues. CDR3 sequence: CASSPQPTENTEAFF. The CDR3, as DNA: TGCGCCAGCAGCCCCCAACCCACAGAGAACACTGAAGCTTTCTTT.

The DNA of the CDR3 is TGCGCCAGCAGCATACGACAGGGAACAGATACGCAGTATTTT. Its protein is CASSIRQGTDTQYF. V usage is TRBV5-1 and J usage is TRBJ2-3; 7 bases map to TRBD1. J lost 3 bases, V lost 4 bases, and 5 bases had no gene match. This CDR3 is 14 amino acids long. Germline assignment: CDR1 SGHRS and CDR2 YFSETQ. Filled out from reference TRBV5-1 and TRBJ2-3, the complete variable domain reads KAGVTQTPRYLIKTRGQQVTLSCSPISGHRSVSWYQQTPGQGLQFLFEYFSETQRNKGNFPGRFSGRQFSNSRSEMNVSTLELGDSALYLCASSIRQGTDTQYFGPGTRLTVL.

The rearrangement joins TRBV6-1 to TRBJ1-3; D not certain. The V gene lost 2 bases and the J gene lost 0 bases, with 8 bases spanning the gap. The germline V gene has CDR1 MNHNS and CDR2 SASEGT. The CDR3 is 15 amino acids. The CDR3 sequence is CASSERQNSGNTIYF. As DNA, the CDR3 is TGTGCCAGCAGTGAACGACAAAACTCTGGAAACACCATATATTTT.

The chain is built from TRBV5-1 and TRBJ1-2, with D perhaps TRBD1 (5 bases). The CDR3 totals 15 residues. Germline assignment: CDR1 SGHRS and CDR2 YFSETQ. The V and J ends lost 0 bases and 2 bases respectively, with 11 bases between them. The CDR3 DNA follows: TGCGCCAGCAGCTTGGCTGGGGGAGGGAACTATGGCTACACCTTC. It encodes CASSLAGGGNYGYTF.

The V and J genes are TRBV5-4 and TRBJ2-2; 7 nucleotides match TRBD1. The J segment lost 3 bases and the V segment lost 1 base, leaving 6 bases of the junction unmatched. This CDR3 region has 16 residues. Germline lookup yields CDR1 SGHNT and CDR2 YYREEE (reference sequence). CDR3 nucleotides: TGTGCCAGCAGCTTGTCACAGGGGCGATACACCGGGGAGCTGTTTTTT. Encoded protein: CASSLSQGRYTGELFF.

The J gene is TRBJ1-5, the V gene TRBV15; possibly TRBD1 for D (6 bases). Germline V lookup: CDR1 LNHNV, CDR2 YYDKDF (reference sequence). V was clipped by 0 bases and J by 6 bases, with 18 bases between them. The CDR3 runs to 17 residues. The chain's CDR3 is CATSRDHQGIGGQPQHF. The DNA for the CDR3 is TGTGCCACCAGCAGAGATCATCAGGGGATTGGAGGTCAGCCCCAGCATTTT.

The rearrangement links TRBV24-1 to TRBJ1-5; 7 nucleotides line up with TRBD1. The length of the CDR3 is 17 residues. Germline V gives CDR1 KGHDR, CDR2 SFDVKD. V shed 2 bases and J 0 bases; nucleotides not matched to a gene: 6. For the CDR3, the DNA is TGTGCCACCAGTGATTCGACAGGGCCCTATAGCAATCAGCCCCAGCATTTT. Its translation is CATSDSTGPYSNQPQHF.

CDR3 region: CASSFTTGDTGELFF. The CDR3 bases are TGTGCCAGCAGCTTTACTACAGGGGACACCGGGGAGCTGTTTTTT. The rearrangement links TRBV5-4 to TRBJ2-2, with 7 bases aligning to TRBD1. Trimming at V came to 2 bases and at J to 3 bases, leaving 4 bases not matched to a gene. The CDR3 spans 15 residues. Germline V CDR1 and CDR2: SGHNT, YYREEE (reference sequence).